This T cell receptor (beta chain) originates from a study of blood T cells in healthy people across ages. Study details: The template switching approach captured approximately one barcoded beta molecule for every two T cells.

Together with a sample-barcoded 5' primer, a J-beta primer mix was included in a second PCR lasting about 7 to 11 cycles. TCRdb ran MiXCR on the 5' RACE reads and lists one entry per CDR3 protein. The sample comprises about 1.4 million distinct CDR3 sequences, approximately 59% of which are singletons, and over 6.5% rests with the top ten. Germline assignment: CDR1 MNHNS and CDR2 SASEGT. The CDR3 has 12 residues. The V end lost 6 bases, the J end lost 5 bases, and 10 bases lay between the germline ends. The table lists this clonotype with a few counts. Its antigen is not identified. Extracted total RNA amounted to at least 5.5 micrograms for each sample. Study-level findings and limits: The unsorted PBMCs prevented any conclusive comparison of naive versus antigen-experienced cells.

J is TRBJ1-2 and V is TRBV6-1; D is ambiguous. This receptor was taken from a man aged 18 to 35 in good health. Specimen: blood. This chain's CDR3 is CASRDGSYGYTF. The CDR3 DNA follows: TGTGCCAGCAGGGACGGAAGTTATGGCTACACCTTC.